The present entry profiles one T cell receptor beta chain with its context. Germline values: CDR1 MNHEY, CDR2 SVGEGT. The CDR3 loop spans 14 amino acids. The germline V and J ends were trimmed by 6 bases and 5 bases, with 14 bases remaining between them. The data originate from a study of control samples from healthy donors and cancer patients. Generated by immunoSEQ multiplex PCR, the TCRdb table keeps only in-frame clones and is missing some. The table has about 120,000 clones, roughly 92% seen once. The source is a man at least 80 years old with head and neck cancer. The chain joins TRBV6-2 or TRBV6-3 to TRBJ2-1; D tentatively fits TRBD1 or TRBD2 (5 bases each). The sequenced sample was PBMCs. The CDR3: CASSRLQGHNEQFF. DNA of the CDR3: TGTGCCAGCAGCCGGCTTCAGGGACACAATGAGCAGTTCTTC.